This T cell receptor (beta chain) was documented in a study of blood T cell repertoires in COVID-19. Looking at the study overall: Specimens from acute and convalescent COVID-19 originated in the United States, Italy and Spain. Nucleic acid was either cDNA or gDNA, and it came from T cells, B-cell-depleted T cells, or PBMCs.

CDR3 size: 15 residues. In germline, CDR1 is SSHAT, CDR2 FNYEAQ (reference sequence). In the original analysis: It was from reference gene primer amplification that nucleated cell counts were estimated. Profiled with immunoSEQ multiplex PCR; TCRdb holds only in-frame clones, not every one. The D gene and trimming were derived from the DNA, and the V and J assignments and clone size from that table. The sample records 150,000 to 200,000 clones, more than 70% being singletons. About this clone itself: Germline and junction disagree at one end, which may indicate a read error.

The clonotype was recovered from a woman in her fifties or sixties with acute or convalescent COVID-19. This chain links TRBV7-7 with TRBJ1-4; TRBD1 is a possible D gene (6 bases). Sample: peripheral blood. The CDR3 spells CASSLARGTNEKLFF. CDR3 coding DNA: TGTGCTAGCAGCTTAGCGAGGGGGACTAATGAAAAACTGTTTTTT.